The next 10 T cell receptor beta chains were all read from a single sample in a study of identical twins. TCRdb reprocessed the 5' RACE reads via MiXCR and lists one record per CDR3 protein. Of under 1 million distinct CDR3 sequences detected, 9% to 15% appear once; the ten largest clones hold around 1.6%. This same sample was also part of a study on yellow fever vaccine responses in identical twins.

The sequenced material came from PBMCs. These receptor sequences come from a woman aged 18-29 years in good health.

This clonotype has only a few counts. J is TRBJ2-3 and V is TRBV4-1; 8 nucleotides match TRBD2. The CDR3 length is 16 residues. From germline, CDR1 is MGHRA and CDR2 YSYEKL. Unmatched junction bases numbered 11, after V lost 4 bases and J lost 5 bases. The CDR3 sequence: CASSPRSGGERDTQYF. The CDR3 DNA is TGCGCCAGCAGCCCGAGAAGCGGGGGCGAAAGAGATACGCAGTATTTT.

This clonotype has only a few counts. The rearrangement links TRBV5-1 to TRBJ2-1, with D perhaps TRBD1 or TRBD2 (5 bases each). In germline, CDR1 is SGHRS, CDR2 YFSETQ. V gave up 0 bases and J gave up 8 bases, with 9 bases separating them. The CDR3 is made up of 13 amino acids. This CDR3 reads CASSLAEGHEQFF. Written as DNA, the CDR3 is TGCGCCAGCAGCTTGGCCGAGGGGCATGAGCAGTTCTTC.

This clonotype turned up a few times. V and J are TRBV15 and TRBJ2-2; no definite D call. Trimming shortened V by 0 bases and J by 5 bases, and 7 bases separated the two germline ends. Germline V gives CDR1 LNHNV, CDR2 YYDKDF (reference sequence). The CDR3 runs to 14 residues. The CDR3 is CATSRDKTTGELFF. The CDR3 DNA follows: TGTGCCACCAGCAGAGATAAGACAACCGGGGAGCTGTTTTTT.

This clonotype has only a few counts. This chain joins TRBV5-1 and TRBJ2-7; 8 bases agree with TRBD1. In germline, CDR1 is SGHRS, CDR2 YFSETQ. Trimming cost V 5 bases and J 3 bases; bases outside gene matches: 16. The CDR3 runs 17 residues. The CDR3 bases are TGCGCCAGCAGTTCGTTTCCCCCGGGACAGGCCCTCTACGAGCAGTACTTC. Amino acids: CASSSFPPGQALYEQYF.

This clonotype showed up just a few times. The V gene is TRBV28, the J gene TRBJ1-1; D is unclear. Per the germline V gene, CDR1 is MDHEN and CDR2 is SYDVKM. Trimming removed 8 bases at V and 0 bases at J, with 13 bases between. CDR3 length: 14 residues. The CDR3 here is CASGLGRMNTEAFF. CDR3 nucleotides: TGTGCCAGCGGATTAGGGAGGATGAACACTGAAGCTTTCTTT.

This clonotype has more than one count but fewer than ten. The V call is TRBV10-3, the J call TRBJ2-3, with D unresolved. Trimming left V 4 bases short and J 1 base short, with 9 bases between. Germline V gene sequence: CDR1 ENHRY, CDR2 SYGVKD. The CDR3 consists of 14 residues. The CDR3 loop is CAISAKGGTDTQYF. The CDR3 coding sequence is TGTGCCATCAGTGCCAAGGGTGGCACAGATACGCAGTATTTT.

This CDR3 reads CASSFRTSGGITDTQYF. The CDR3, as DNA: TGTGCCAGCAGTTTTAGGACTAGCGGGGGGATCACAGATACGCAGTATTTT. This chain connects TRBV12-3 or TRBV12-4 to TRBJ2-3; 14 bases fit TRBD2. V was clipped by 3 bases and J by 2 bases; unmatched bases: 4. The CDR3 is 17 residues long.

This clonotype was seen a few times. The chain is built from TRBV5-1 and TRBJ2-7; perhaps TRBD2 as D (7 bases). Looked up from germline, CDR1 is SGHRS and CDR2 is YFSETQ. The CDR3 sequence is 14 residues long. Trimming pared 4 bases from V and 5 bases from J, leaving 16 bases between. CDR3 in DNA: TGCGCCAGCAGCCATGGGGGGGCGGGCCACGAGCAGTACGTC. As protein: CASSHGGAGHEQYV.

The chain joins TRBV11-1 to TRBJ2-6; 7 bases agree with TRBD1. Germline V CDR1 and CDR2: SGHAT, FQDESV (reference sequence). The CDR3 runs 18 residues. V lost 5 bases, J lost 1 base, and 11 bases stayed unmatched. As DNA, the CDR3 is TGTGCCAGCAGCGAGGTGACAGGGTCAAAGTCTGGGGCCAACGTCCTGACTTTC. Amino acids: CASSEVTGSKSGANVLTF.

J is TRBJ2-5 and V is TRBV20-1; no clear D gene. V was pared by 0 bases and J by 1 base, with 9 bases between. The CDR3 spans 14 residues. Germline CDR1 and CDR2: DFQATT and SNEGSKA (reference sequence). The CDR3 here is CSARDLGSQETQYF. CDR3 DNA: TGCAGTGCTAGAGATTTGGGGTCCCAAGAGACCCAGTACTTC.